These 14 T cell receptor beta chains share one sample of origin, sequenced in a study of cytomegalovirus exposure and HLA in healthy donors (TCRdb year 2017). The library was made by the immunoSEQ multiplex PCR assay. For the multiplex PCR, a mixture combining 60 forward primers for TCR Vbeta segments and 13 reverse primers for TCR Jbeta segments was used. TCRdb took over this immuneACCESS table, retaining in-frame rearrangements with V and J assigned. Such tables are incomplete; in checked studies, under half of the missing clones stem from an unresolved V gene, and the remainder is unexplained. The sample has approximately 270,000 clones on record, 80% of them singletons. About 0.3% of the sample is taken by the ten largest. Sequencing input: PBMCs. All receptors come from a girl aged 2 to 10 in good health and CMV-seronegative.

The rearrangement links TRBV4-1 to TRBJ2-7; D is possibly TRBD2 (5 bases). The V gene lost 4 bases and the J gene lost 0 bases, with 16 bases spanning the gap. The CDR3 extends over 16 amino acids. Looked up from germline, CDR1 is MGHRA and CDR2 is YSYEKL. The CDR3: CASSPSRAESSYEQYF. CDR3 nucleotide sequence: TGCGCCAGCAGCCCCTCCAGAGCGGAAAGCTCCTACGAGCAGTACTTC.

The rearrangement joins TRBV4-1 to TRBJ1-2; maybe TRBD1 (5 bases). V shed 1 base and J shed 7 bases, with 16 bases lying between them. CDR3 size: 15 residues. Germline assignment: CDR1 MGHRA and CDR2 YSYEKL. The CDR3 nucleotides read TGCGCCAGCAGCCAAGTCAACGAGGACATAAGTGGCTACACCTTC. Translating gives CASSQVNEDISGYTF.

The chain recombines TRBV5-4 with TRBJ1-2; 7 bases map to TRBD1. This CDR3 is 13 amino acids long. With V trimmed by 0 bases and J by 6 bases, 2 bases remained unmatched. CDR1 and CDR2 from the germline V gene are SGHNT and YYREEE (reference sequence). CDR3 nucleotide sequence: TGTGCCAGCAGCTTGGGCGGGACAGATGGCTACACCTTC. Its translation is CASSLGGTDGYTF.

The chain has TRBV5-4 and TRBJ2-3, with TRBD2 identical over 7 bases. The germline V gene encodes CDR1 SGHNT and CDR2 YYREEE (reference sequence). V gave up 6 bases and J gave up 4 bases; unmatched junction bases: 11. The CDR3 is 15 residues long. In DNA form, the CDR3 reads TGTGCCAGCAAGTTCGCGGGAGAGTATGCAGATACGCAGTATTTT. It yields the protein CASKFAGEYADTQYF.

This chain joins TRBV5-1 and TRBJ1-2; 8 positions agree with TRBD1. There are 14 residues in the CDR3. The germline CDR1 and CDR2 sequences are SGHRS and YFSETQ. V trimming: 4 bases; J trimming: 6 bases; junction bases outside the gene matches: 8. CDR3 DNA sequence: TGCGCCAGCAGCATCCAGGGGGCGAGGGATGGCTACACCTTC. This codes for CASSIQGARDGYTF.

This chain connects TRBV19 to TRBJ1-5, with D possibly matching TRBD1 (5 bases). Germline CDR1 is LNHDA and CDR2 is SQIVND (reference sequence). V dropped 3 bases and J dropped 7 bases, with 10 bases sitting between them. The CDR3 consists of 13 residues. CDR3: CASSMGGRQPQHF. The CDR3 DNA reads as TGTGCCAGTAGTATGGGGGGTCGCCAGCCCCAGCATTTT.

This clone was detected only a few times. J is TRBJ2-1 and V is TRBV7-7; D remains ambiguous. There are 14 residues in the CDR3. V lost 4 bases and J lost 8, with 15 bases in between. CDR1 is SSHAT and CDR2 is FNYEAQ in the germline V gene (reference sequence). CDR3 residues: CASSSHSASDEQFF. The CDR3 coding sequence is TGTGCCAGCAGCTCCCACAGTGCGTCGGATGAGCAGTTCTTC.

This chain links TRBV19 with TRBJ2-2; a possible D gene is TRBD2 (6 bases). V gave up 5 bases and J gave up 2 bases, with 15 bases separating them. The CDR3 is made up of 16 amino acids. CDR1 is LNHDA and CDR2 is SQIVND in the germline V gene (reference sequence). The CDR3 sequence: CASSYGGPPNTGELFF. The DNA of the CDR3 is TGTGCCAGTAGTTACGGAGGGCCTCCAAACACCGGGGAGCTGTTTTTT.

This clone was seen just once. This rearrangement joins TRBV6-6 to TRBJ2-1, with D perhaps matching TRBD2 (5 bases). Germline values: CDR1 MNHNY, CDR2 SVGAGI (reference sequence). CDR3 length: 15 residues. Trimming pared 4 bases from V and 8 bases from J, leaving 18 bases between. CDR3 loop: CASSWLESGNDEQFF. The CDR3 DNA sequence: TGTGCCAGCAGTTGGCTTGAGTCGGGGAACGATGAGCAGTTCTTC.

V usage is TRBV7-3 and J usage is TRBJ2-3; D is uncertain. The ends were cut back, 5 bases at V and 2 bases at J, with 8 bases in the middle. The CDR3 loop spans 13 amino acids. Germline V gene sequence: CDR1 SGHTA, CDR2 FQGTGA. CDR3 coding DNA: TGTGCCAGCAGCGTCGGGTCCACAGATACGCAGTATTTT. As protein: CASSVGSTDTQYF.

The rearrangement joins TRBV5-1 to TRBJ2-2; unclear D gene. CDR1 and CDR2 from the germline V gene are SGHRS and YFSETQ. This CDR3 spans 15 amino acids. V was shortened by 0 bases and J by 3 bases, with 9 bases between the two germline ends. CDR3 nucleotides: TGCGCCAGCAGCTTGGGGAGTGGCCACACCGGGGAGCTGTTTTTT. Protein product: CASSLGSGHTGELFF. The whole variable domain, remainder taken from reference TRBV5-1 and TRBJ2-2, is KAGVTQTPRYLIKTRGQQVTLSCSPISGHRSVSWYQQTPGQGLQFLFEYFSETQRNKGNFPGRFSGRQFSNSRSEMNVSTLELGDSALYLCASSLGSGHTGELFFGEGSRLTVL.

This clone is a singleton in its sample. The V gene is TRBV5-1, the J gene TRBJ1-1; 9 bases match TRBD1. V dropped 1 base and J dropped 1; count of bases not matched to a gene: 5. CDR3 length equals 16 residues. Germline V gene lookup returns CDR1 SGHRS and CDR2 YFSETQ. CDR3 bases: TGCGCCAGCAGCTTGAGCTGGGACAGGGAGAACACTGAAGCTTTCTTT. It is translated as CASSLSWDRENTEAFF.

There are a few counts of this clone. The J gene is TRBJ2-6, the V gene TRBV15; 8 nucleotides match TRBD1. V was clipped by 5 bases and J by 0 bases; unmatched bases: 9. CDR3 length: 18 residues. Germline V gives CDR1 LNHNV, CDR2 YYDKDF (reference sequence). The chain's CDR3 is CATSGWTGSNSGANVLTF. The CDR3 DNA follows: TGTGCCACCAGCGGCTGGACAGGGTCGAACTCTGGGGCCAACGTCCTGACTTTC.

V usage is TRBV11-1 and J usage is TRBJ2-1, with D uncertain. The germline V and J ends were trimmed by 4 bases and 8 bases, with 9 bases remaining between them. The CDR3 runs to 12 residues. Germline lookup yields CDR1 SGHAT and CDR2 FQDESV (reference sequence). The CDR3 spells CASSYSSHEQFF. CDR3 DNA: TGTGCCAGCAGCTATTCTTCTCATGAGCAGTTCTTC.